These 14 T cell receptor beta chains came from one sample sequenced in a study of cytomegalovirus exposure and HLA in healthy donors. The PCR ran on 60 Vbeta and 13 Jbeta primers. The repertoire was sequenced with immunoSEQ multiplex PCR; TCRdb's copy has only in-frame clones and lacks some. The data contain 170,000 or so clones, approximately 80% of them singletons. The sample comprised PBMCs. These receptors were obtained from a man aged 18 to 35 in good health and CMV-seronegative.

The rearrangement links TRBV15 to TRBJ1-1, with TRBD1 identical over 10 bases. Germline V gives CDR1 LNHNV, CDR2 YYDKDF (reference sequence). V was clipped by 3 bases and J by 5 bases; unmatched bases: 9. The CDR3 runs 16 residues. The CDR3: CATSSTGQGGWTEAFF. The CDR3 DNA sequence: TGTGCCACCAGCAGCACTGGACAGGGGGGTTGGACTGAAGCTTTCTTT.

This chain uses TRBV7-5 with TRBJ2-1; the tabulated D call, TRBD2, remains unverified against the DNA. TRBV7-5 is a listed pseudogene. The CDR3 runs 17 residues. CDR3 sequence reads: CARSSGLAGGVGDEQFF. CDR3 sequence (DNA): TGTGCCAGAAGCTCAGGACTAGCGGGAGGAGTAGGCGATGAGCAGTTCTTC.

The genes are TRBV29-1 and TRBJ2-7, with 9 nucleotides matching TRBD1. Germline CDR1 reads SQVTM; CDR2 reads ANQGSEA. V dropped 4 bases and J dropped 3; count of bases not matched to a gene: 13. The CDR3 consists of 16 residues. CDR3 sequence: CSVGGTGPTINYEQYF. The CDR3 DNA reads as TGCAGCGTTGGAGGGACAGGGCCCACAATAAACTACGAGCAGTACTTC.

The chain's CDR3 is CASSQGQGQTYEQYF. The CDR3 bases are TGCGCCAGCAGCCAAGGCCAGGGCCAGACCTACGAGCAGTACTTC. J is TRBJ2-7 and V is TRBV4-1; possibly TRBD1 for D (5 bases). Trimming shortened V by 1 base and J by 2 bases, and 12 bases separated the two germline ends. Germline values: CDR1 MGHRA, CDR2 YSYEKL. The CDR3 sequence is 15 residues long.

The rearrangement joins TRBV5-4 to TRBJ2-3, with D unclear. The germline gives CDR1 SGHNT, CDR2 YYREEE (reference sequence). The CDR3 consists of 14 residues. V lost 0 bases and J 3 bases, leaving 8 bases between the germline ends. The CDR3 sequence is CASSLDSLTDTQYF. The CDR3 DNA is TGTGCCAGCAGCTTGGACAGTTTGACAGATACGCAGTATTTT.

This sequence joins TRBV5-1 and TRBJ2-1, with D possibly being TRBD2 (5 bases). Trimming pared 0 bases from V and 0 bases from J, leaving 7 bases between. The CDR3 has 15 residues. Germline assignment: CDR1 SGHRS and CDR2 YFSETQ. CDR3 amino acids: CASSLAAGSYNEQFF. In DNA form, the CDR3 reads TGCGCCAGCAGCTTGGCCGCGGGCTCCTACAATGAGCAGTTCTTC. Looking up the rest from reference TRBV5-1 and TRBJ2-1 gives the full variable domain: KAGVTQTPRYLIKTRGQQVTLSCSPISGHRSVSWYQQTPGQGLQFLFEYFSETQRNKGNFPGRFSGRQFSNSRSEMNVSTLELGDSALYLCASSLAAGSYNEQFFGPGTRLTVL.

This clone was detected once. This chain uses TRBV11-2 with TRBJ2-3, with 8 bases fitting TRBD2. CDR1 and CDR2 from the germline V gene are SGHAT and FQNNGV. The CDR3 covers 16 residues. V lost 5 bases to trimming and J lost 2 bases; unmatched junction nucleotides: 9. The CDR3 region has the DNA TGTGCCAGCAGCCCGGGGGGACTAGTACTCACAGATACGCAGTATTTT. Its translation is CASSPGGLVLTDTQYF.

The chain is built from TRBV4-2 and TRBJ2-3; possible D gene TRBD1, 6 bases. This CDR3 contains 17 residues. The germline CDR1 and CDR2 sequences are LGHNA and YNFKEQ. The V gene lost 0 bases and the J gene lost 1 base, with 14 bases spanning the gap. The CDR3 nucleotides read TGTGCCAGCAGCCAAGATAGGTTCAGGGGCCGCACAGATACGCAGTATTTT. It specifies CASSQDRFRGRTDTQYF.

The CDR3 spells CASRTGPGSNQPQHF. CDR3 DNA: TGCGCCAGCAGGACCGGCCCGGGAAGCAATCAGCCCCAGCATTTT. The chain recombines TRBV5-1 with TRBJ1-5, with no clear D. Trimming removed 5 bases at V and 1 base at J, with 13 bases between. The CDR3 sequence is 15 residues long. CDR1 SGHRS and CDR2 YFSETQ come from the germline V gene.

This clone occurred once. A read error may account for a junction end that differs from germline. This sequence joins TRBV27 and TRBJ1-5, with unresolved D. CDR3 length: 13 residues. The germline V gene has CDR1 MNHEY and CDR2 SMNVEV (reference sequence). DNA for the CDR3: TGTGCCACCAGTGCGGGTGGCAATCAGCCCCAGCATTTT. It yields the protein CATSAGGNQPQHF.

The CDR3 spells CASSLAPGNTEAFF. CDR3 in DNA: TGTGCCAGCAGCTTAGCGCCCGGGAACACTGAAGCTTTCTTT. V is TRBV7-2 and J is TRBJ1-1; D gene ambiguous. CDR1 and CDR2 from the germline V gene are SGHTA and FQGNSA. V shed 0 bases and J shed 1 base, with 6 bases lying between them. CDR3 length: 14 amino acids.

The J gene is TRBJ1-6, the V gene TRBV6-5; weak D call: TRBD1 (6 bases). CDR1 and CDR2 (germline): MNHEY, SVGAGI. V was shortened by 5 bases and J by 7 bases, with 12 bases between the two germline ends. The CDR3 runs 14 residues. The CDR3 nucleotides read TGTGCCAGCAGTACAGGGTCTTGGAATTCACCCCTCCACTTT. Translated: CASSTGSWNSPLHF.

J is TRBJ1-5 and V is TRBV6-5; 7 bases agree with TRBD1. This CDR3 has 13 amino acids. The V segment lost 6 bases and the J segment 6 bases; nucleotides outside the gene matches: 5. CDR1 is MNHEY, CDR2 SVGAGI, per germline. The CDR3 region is CASSDRVGQPQHF. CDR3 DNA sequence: TGTGCCAGCAGCGACAGGGTGGGTCAGCCCCAGCATTTT.

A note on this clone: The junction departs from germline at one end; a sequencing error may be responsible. CDR3 DNA: TGTGCCAGCAGCTACTTTGGGACGGGGGTGGAGACCCAGTACTTC. This gives the protein CASSYFGTGVETQYF. The chain carries TRBV6-5 and TRBJ2-5; the D gene is possibly TRBD2 (6 bases). In germline, CDR1 is MNHEY, CDR2 SVGAGI. The CDR3 contains 15 residues.